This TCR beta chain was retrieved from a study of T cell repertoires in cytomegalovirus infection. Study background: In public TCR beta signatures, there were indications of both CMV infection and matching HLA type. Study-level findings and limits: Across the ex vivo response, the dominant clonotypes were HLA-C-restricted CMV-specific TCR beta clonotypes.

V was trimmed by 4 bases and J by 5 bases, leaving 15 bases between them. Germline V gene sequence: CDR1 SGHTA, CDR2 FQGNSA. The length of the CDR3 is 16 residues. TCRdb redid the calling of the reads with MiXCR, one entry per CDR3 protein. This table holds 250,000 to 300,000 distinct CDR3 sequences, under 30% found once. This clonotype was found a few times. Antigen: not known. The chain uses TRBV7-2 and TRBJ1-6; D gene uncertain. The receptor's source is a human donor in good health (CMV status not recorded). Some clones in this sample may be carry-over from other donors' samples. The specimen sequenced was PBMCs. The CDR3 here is CASSSQAGFDNSPLHF. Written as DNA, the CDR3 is TGTGCCAGCAGCTCCCAGGCGGGGTTCGATAATTCACCCCTCCACTTT. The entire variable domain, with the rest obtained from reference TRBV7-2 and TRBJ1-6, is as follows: GAGVSQSPSNKVTEKGKDVELRCDPISGHTALYWYRQSLGQGLEFLIYFQGNSAPDKSGLPSDRFSAERTGGSVSTLTIQRTQQEDSAVYLCASSSQAGFDNSPLHFGNGTRLTVT.